The clone carrying this T cell receptor (beta chain) has at least ten counts. These data come from a study of T cells in Graves' hyperthyroidism and ophthalmopathy. Amplification targeted TCR beta CDR3 regions from RNA transcripts. Researchers ran a first-round RT-PCR on the TCR CDR3 using the HTBI primer set. TCRdb re-called the multiplex PCR reads with MiXCR, one entry per CDR3 protein. The table has fewer than 400,000 distinct CDR3 sequences, around a sixth seen once. J was trimmed by 4 bases and V by 6 bases; bases with no gene match: 9. The CDR3 covers 15 residues. The chain employs TRBV12-3 or TRBV12-4 and TRBJ2-1; 7 bases fit TRBD2. Sequences were obtained from blood. The receptor comes from a woman aged 18-29 years with Graves' hyperthyroidism that later progressed to Graves' ophthalmopathy. The CDR3 region has the DNA TGTGCCAGCAGGGGGGGGACTTCCCCGTACAATGAGCAGTTCTTC. Its protein product is CASRGGTSPYNEQFF.